The 18 T cell receptor beta chains listed next were all sequenced from one sample in a study of blood T cell repertoires in COVID-19. This table comes from immunoSEQ multiplex PCR, and its TCRdb copy is limited to in-frame clones, with some not included. The table has about 350,000 clones, over 85% seen once. The sample taken for sequencing was peripheral blood. These receptor sequences come from a woman aged 55-70 years with COVID-19, enrolled during active disease.

The gene calls are TRBV27 and TRBJ2-5, with 7 bases aligning to TRBD1. Germline CDR1 is MNHEY and CDR2 is SMNVEV (reference sequence). This CDR3 region has 17 residues. The V gene end was trimmed by 5 bases and the J gene end by 2 bases; junction bases not matched to a gene: 14. CDR3 coding DNA: TGTGCCAGCAGTCCTCATTACAGGGGCGGTGAACAAGAGACCCAGTACTTC. It translates to CASSPHYRGGEQETQYF.

This clone was counted once. CDR3 nucleotides: TGTGCCAGCAGCTTCCTAGCCCAGGGGTCTGGAAACACCATATATTTT. Translated: CASSFLAQGSGNTIYF. The gene calls are TRBV7-9 and TRBJ1-3; the D gene is possibly TRBD1 (6 bases). Trimming stripped 3 bases from V and 1 base from J, with 13 bases between. The CDR3 covers 16 residues. Germline V gives CDR1 SEHNR, CDR2 FQNEAQ (reference sequence).

The rearrangement links TRBV7-8 to TRBJ1-5; weak D call: TRBD1 (5 bases). The CDR3 is 16 amino acids. V lost 1 base and J 4 bases, leaving 14 bases between the germline ends. CDR1 and CDR2 from the germline V gene are SGHVS and FQNEAQ. CDR3 amino acids: CASSLGSAQANQPQHF. The CDR3 DNA reads TGTGCCAGCAGCTTAGGATCGGCACAGGCTAATCAGCCCCAGCATTTT.

The chain employs TRBV7-9 and TRBJ1-2; no reliable D call. There are 14 residues in the CDR3. V was pared by 0 bases and J by 6 bases, with 11 bases between. In germline, CDR1 is SEHNR, CDR2 FQNEAQ (reference sequence). DNA for the CDR3: TGTGCCAGCAGCTTAGCGGGCCGTATTAATGGCTACACCTTC. Translating gives CASSLAGRINGYTF. Filled out from reference TRBV7-9 and TRBJ1-2, the complete variable domain reads DTGVSQNPRHKITKRGQNVTFRCDPISEHNRLYWYRQTLGQGPEFLTYFQNEAQLEKSRLLSDRFSAERPKGSFSTLEIQRTEQGDSAMYLCASSLAGRINGYTFGSGTRLTVV.

The chain carries TRBV28 and TRBJ2-7; 8 bases agree with TRBD2. The CDR3 covers 12 residues. Germline values: CDR1 MDHEN, CDR2 SYDVKM. V shed 8 bases and J 4 bases; nucleotides not matched to a gene: 4. CDR3 loop: CASGLAGYEQYF. DNA of the CDR3: TGTGCCAGCGGCTTAGCGGGATACGAGCAGTACTTC.

The genes are TRBV25-1 and TRBJ2-1; the match to TRBD1 covers 7 bases. The V gene's germline CDR1 is MGHDK and CDR2 SYGVNS. The V and J ends lost 1 base and 8 bases, in that order; junction bases with no gene match: 8. The CDR3 runs 15 residues. The CDR3 nucleotides are TGTGCCAGCAGTGAATGGGCAGGGGGTGAGGATGAGCAGTTCTTC. It encodes CASSEWAGGEDEQFF.

As concerns this clone: This specimen includes other DNA sequences encoding the same CDR3. The DNA of the CDR3 is TGCGCCAGCAGCTTGAGAGGACAGGGAGGCTACGAGCAGTACTTC. Protein sequence: CASSLRGQGGYEQYF. The J gene is TRBJ2-7, the V gene TRBV5-1; 8 bases line up with TRBD1. Trimming cost V 1 base and J 3 bases; bases outside gene matches: 6. The CDR3 totals 15 residues. Germline V CDR1 and CDR2: SGHRS, YFSETQ.

This sequence joins TRBV19 and TRBJ1-2, with D maybe TRBD1 (6 bases). Germline CDR1 is LNHDA and CDR2 is SQIVND (reference sequence). The length of the CDR3 is 11 residues. Trimming removed 9 bases at V and 8 bases at J, with 13 bases between. CDR3 bases: TGTGCCAGCACAGGGCTTTTCGGCTACACCTTC. Protein sequence: CASTGLFGYTF.

The chain is built from TRBV7-3 and TRBJ2-2; 7 bases are a match to TRBD1. The CDR3 contains 17 residues. V trimming: 1 base; J trimming: 6 bases; junction bases outside the gene matches: 11. The germline V gene has CDR1 SGHTA and CDR2 FQGTGA. CDR3 sequence (DNA): TGTGCCAGCAGCTTAATAGGGCAGGGGGAAGGTCCCGGGGAGCTGTTTTTT. Translation: CASSLIGQGEGPGELFF.

The J gene is TRBJ1-2, the V gene TRBV5-6, with TRBD1 identical over 7 bases. V lost 2 bases and J lost 1; bases outside the gene matches: 5. Germline V CDR1 and CDR2: SGHDT, YYEEEE. The CDR3 totals 15 residues. The CDR3 spells CASSLLGQINYGYTF. CDR3 in DNA: TGTGCCAGCAGCTTACTGGGACAGATTAACTATGGCTACACCTTC.

This chain connects TRBV5-1 to TRBJ1-5, with D possibly being TRBD1 (6 bases). Germline V gene data show CDR1 as SGHRS and CDR2 as YFSETQ. Trimming shortened V by 4 bases and J by 7 bases, and 12 bases separated the two germline ends. This CDR3 has 13 amino acids. The CDR3 DNA reads TGCGCCAGCAGCCGACACCAGGGGCAGCCCCAGCATTTT. Protein sequence: CASSRHQGQPQHF.

V and J are TRBV5-1 and TRBJ1-3; 7 bases map to TRBD1. V trimming: 4 bases; J trimming: 4 bases; junction bases outside the gene matches: 8. The CDR3 is 15 residues long. Germline assignment: CDR1 SGHRS and CDR2 YFSETQ. In DNA form, the CDR3 reads TGCGCCAGCAGCGCTACAGGGGACGCCGGAAACACCATATATTTT. It specifies CASSATGDAGNTIYF.

The genes are TRBV5-1 and TRBJ2-3, with 11 bases lining up with TRBD2. Germline CDR1 SGHRS, CDR2 YFSETQ. Trimming at V came to 3 bases and at J to 4 bases, leaving 10 bases not matched to a gene. This CDR3 spans 17 amino acids. CDR3 bases: TGCGCCAGCAGCTCGAGAGGGACTAGCGGCCGATCAGATACGCAGTATTTT. Amino acid sequence: CASSSRGTSGRSDTQYF.

This chain joins TRBV21-1 and TRBJ2-3; no DNA check was done on the table's D call, TRBD2. TRBV21-1 is assigned pseudogene status. This CDR3 has 17 amino acids. CDR3 in DNA: TGTGCCAGCAGCGCAATTGGGACTAGCGGGGGGGCGGGTACGCAGTATTTT. This gives the protein CASSAIGTSGGAGTQYF.

The chain couples TRBV9 to TRBJ2-1; 7 bases line up with TRBD1. V gave up 4 bases and J gave up 5 bases; unmatched junction bases: 6. The CDR3 has 14 residues. CDR1 SGDLS and CDR2 YYNGEE come from the germline V gene. In nucleotides, the CDR3 is TGTGCCAGCAGCCCGAGGGACAGAGACAATGAGCAGTTCTTC. Amino acids: CASSPRDRDNEQFF.

This clone has only a few counts. This chain joins TRBV27 and TRBJ2-1; a weak D match, TRBD1 (5 bases). This CDR3 has 16 amino acids. V was cut by 0 bases and J by 10 bases, with 19 bases left in between. Germline assignment: CDR1 MNHEY and CDR2 SMNVEV (reference sequence). This CDR3 is CASSLSGWGGLGEQFF. The DNA for the CDR3 is TGTGCCAGCAGTTTATCAGGTTGGGGCGGATTAGGCGAGCAGTTCTTC.

Note on this clone: The junction departs from germline at one end; a sequencing error may be responsible. The chain combines TRBV29-1 with TRBJ1-2; D not resolved. Per germline, CDR1 SQVTM and CDR2 ANQGSEA. CDR3 size: 12 residues. The CDR3 DNA reads TGCAGCGTTGAAGGGGCGGACTACGGCTACACCTTC. It codes for CSVEGADYGYTF.

About this clone: This sample also contains other DNA sequences that code for the same CDR3. This sequence joins TRBV7-3 and TRBJ2-7; 10 bases align to TRBD2. CDR1 is SGHTA and CDR2 is FQGTGA in the germline V gene. The V and J ends lost 5 bases and 3 bases, in that order; junction bases with no gene match: 1. The CDR3 is 13 residues long. The CDR3, as DNA: TGTGCCAGCAGCCGGACTAGCGGCTACGAGCAGTACTTC. Its translation: CASSRTSGYEQYF.